The 13 T cell receptor beta chains presented below share a single source sample, sequenced in a study of graft-versus-host responses after intestinal transplantation. The data were produced by immunoSEQ multiplex PCR, yet TCRdb's version contains in-frame clones alone and is incomplete. The data show about 20,000 clones, with over 35% seen just once and 0.88% held by the top ten. The source was alloreactive CD4+ T cells from a mixed lymphocyte reaction culture, collected before intestinal transplant. The subset denotes: CFSE-low proliferating T cells sorted from roughly six-day pre-transplant mixed lymphocyte reaction (GvH or HvG direction). The receptors were sampled from a human patient who received an intestinal transplant.

This chain links TRBV14 with TRBJ1-6; 11 nucleotides line up with TRBD1. V dropped 4 bases and J dropped 7; count of bases not matched to a gene: 3. CDR1 and CDR2 (germline): SGHDN, FVKESK. CDR3 length equals 15 residues. The CDR3 protein is CASSLRTGGNSPLHF. CDR3 coding DNA: TGTGCCAGCAGCCTCAGGACAGGGGGCAATTCACCCCTCCACTTT.

The V and J genes are TRBV18 and TRBJ2-7; no definite D call. In germline, CDR1 is KGHSH, CDR2 LQKENI. Trimming removed 3 bases at V and 6 bases at J, with 12 bases between. CDR3 size: 13 residues. The CDR3: CASSPGLWSEQYF. The CDR3, as DNA: TGTGCCAGCTCACCCGGTCTTTGGAGCGAGCAGTACTTC.

The chain combines TRBV6-1 with TRBJ2-1; 9 positions agree with TRBD2. After removal of 4 bases from V and 7 bases from J, the junction contained 11 bases not matched to a gene. The CDR3 is made up of 16 amino acids. The germline CDR1 and CDR2 sequences are MNHNS and SASEGT. In DNA, the CDR3 is TGTGCCAGCAGTGTCCCGCGGGGGGGCCTATTGAATGAGCAGTTCTTC. As protein: CASSVPRGGLLNEQFF.

The chain combines TRBV7-8 with TRBJ2-7; D remains ambiguous. The V and J ends lost 2 bases and 0 bases respectively, with 14 bases between them. CDR1 and CDR2 from the germline V gene are SGHVS and FQNEAQ. The CDR3 is made up of 16 amino acids. As DNA, the CDR3 is TGTGCCAGCAGCTTAATGGTCACTCTGAGCTCCTACGAGCAGTACTTC. Translation gives CASSLMVTLSSYEQYF.

The V and J genes are TRBV18 and TRBJ1-6; the D gene is possibly TRBD1 (6 bases). Trimming shortened V by 3 bases and J by 7 bases, and 19 bases separated the two germline ends. The CDR3 runs to 17 residues. The germline V gene encodes CDR1 KGHSH and CDR2 LQKENI. CDR3 in DNA: TGTGCCAGCTCACCCAGCAGGGCCCACCAGGGGAATTCACCCCTCCACTTT. It translates to CASSPSRAHQGNSPLHF.

The rearrangement joins TRBV7-2 to TRBJ1-1, with D possibly TRBD1 on 6 matching bases. This CDR3 is 15 amino acids long. CDR1 SGHTA and CDR2 FQGNSA come from the germline V gene. V was clipped by 4 bases and J by 0 bases, with 12 bases between them. The CDR3 region has the DNA TGTGCCAGCAGCTGGACAGCTTTCATGAACACTGAAGCTTTCTTT. It yields the protein CASSWTAFMNTEAFF.

This clone was found a few times. The rearrangement joins TRBV7-8 to TRBJ1-2; 8 bases agree with TRBD1. CDR1 and CDR2 from the germline V gene are SGHVS and FQNEAQ. The CDR3 is 15 residues long. V lost 5 bases, J lost 7 bases, and 12 bases stayed unmatched. CDR3 bases: TGTGCCAGCAGCCGAGTTACCAGGGGGCGACTTGGCTACACCTTC. Its protein is CASSRVTRGRLGYTF.

Within the sample, this clone is medium-sized (0.01 to 0.1%). This chain uses TRBV23-1 with TRBJ1-2; D is possibly TRBD1 (5 bases). TRBV23-1 is flagged as an ORF with uncertain function. Trimming shortened V by 4 bases and J by 0 bases, and 12 bases separated the two germline ends. CDR3 length equals 15 residues. CDR3 DNA: TGCGCCAGCAGTCTCCAGGGCATTCCTAACTATGGCTACACCTTC. Amino acids: CASSLQGIPNYGYTF.

Only one count was recorded for this clone. V is TRBV5-4 and J is TRBJ1-1; D call uncertain. V was trimmed by 2 bases and J by 3 bases, leaving 11 bases between them. The CDR3 length is 14 residues. Germline CDR1 SGHNT, CDR2 YYREEE (reference sequence). The CDR3 is CASSFRREDTEAFF. For the CDR3, the DNA is TGTGCCAGCAGCTTTCGGAGGGAGGACACTGAAGCTTTCTTT.

The V gene is TRBV5-4, the J gene TRBJ2-1; possible D gene TRBD2, 6 bases. This CDR3 has 13 residues. Trimming took 4 bases from V and 8 from J, leaving 13 bases between them. Per germline, CDR1 SGHNT and CDR2 YYREEE (reference sequence). The CDR3 DNA is TGTGCCAGCAGCCAGGAGGGGCTTTATGAGCAGTTCTTC. Protein product: CASSQEGLYEQFF.

This clone was seen once. The junction does not match germline at one end; this may be a read error. J is TRBJ2-2 and V is TRBV6-5; 7 bases map to TRBD1. Looked up from germline, CDR1 is MNHEY and CDR2 is SVGAGI. This CDR3 is built from 13 residues. The CDR3 DNA is TGTGCCAGCAGTATCGACAGGGTTGGGGTGCTGTTTTTT. Translating gives CASSIDRVGVLFF.

This clone was counted a few times. V and J are TRBV5-1 and TRBJ1-4; 8 bases align to TRBD1. This CDR3 is 14 amino acids long. V lost 3 bases to trimming and J lost 5 bases; unmatched junction nucleotides: 3. Germline loops: CDR1 SGHRS, CDR2 YFSETQ. The CDR3: CASSSGQANEKLFF. CDR3 nucleotide sequence: TGCGCCAGCAGCTCGGGACAGGCGAATGAAAAACTGTTTTTT.

The chain has TRBV18 and TRBJ2-3, with 7 nucleotides matching TRBD1. The germline V gene encodes CDR1 KGHSH and CDR2 LQKENI. The V gene end was trimmed by 5 bases and the J gene end by 3 bases; junction bases not matched to a gene: 8. The length of the CDR3 is 15 residues. Here the CDR3 reads CASSTTGLVTDTQYF. The CDR3 bases are TGTGCCAGCTCAACGACAGGGTTGGTGACAGATACGCAGTATTTT.